This TCR beta chain is drawn from a study of graft-versus-host responses after intestinal transplantation. About the study: Recipients underwent multivisceral, liver-intestinal, or isolated intestinal transplants. Study outcomes and limitations: GvH clones appeared in recipient marrow, some first in ileum or blood.

The CDR3 runs 15 residues. V dropped 1 base and J dropped 5; count of bases not matched to a gene: 8. CDR1 SGHNT and CDR2 YYREEE come from the germline V gene (reference sequence). Some clones are missing from TCRdb's copy, which holds only in-frame ones; the method was immunoSEQ multiplex PCR. Of around 70,000 clones in the sample, roughly 90% were seen once. Remarks on this clone: Its antigen is currently unknown.

The sequence was collected from a human donor who received an intestinal transplant. This material consisted of unstimulated CD8+ T cells sorted from spleen or lymph node cells, taken before intestinal transplant. The chain employs TRBV5-4 and TRBJ2-7; 8 nucleotides agree with TRBD1. CDR3 in DNA: TGTGCCAGCAGCTTGAATGGACAGGGCGTCAACGAGCAGTACTTC. Translation: CASSLNGQGVNEQYF.